What follows are 18 T cell receptor beta chains derived from one specimen sequenced in a study of cytotoxic CD8 clonotypes in ibrutinib-treated CLL. Using immunoSEQ multiplex PCR, the repertoire was profiled, and TCRdb retains in-frame clones only, with some absent. The sample consists of 70,000 to 80,000 clones, around 82% of them appearing once. The source was PBMCs, collected at disease progression, from a patient treated with ibrutinib. The receptors were gathered from a human donor with chronic lymphocytic leukemia.

V gene TRBV29-1 combines with J gene TRBJ2-5, with D hard to call. Trimming cost V 8 bases and J 2 bases, with 6 bases left between them. CDR3 length: 10 residues. CDR1 SQVTM and CDR2 ANQGSEA come from the germline V gene. CDR3 in DNA: TGCAGCATTGGGCAAGAGACCCAGTACTTC. Its protein is CSIGQETQYF.

J is TRBJ1-1 and V is TRBV11-2; no clear D gene. The CDR3 spans 13 residues. Trimming took off 3 bases at V and 1 base at J, with 6 bases between the two ends. CDR1 is SGHAT and CDR2 is FQNNGV in the germline V gene. CDR3 DNA: TGTGCCAGCAGCTTTAACCGGAACACTGAAGCTTTCTTT. It specifies CASSFNRNTEAFF.

The V and J genes are TRBV5-4 and TRBJ2-2; D tentatively reads TRBD1 or TRBD2 (5 bases each). Germline V lookup: CDR1 SGHNT, CDR2 YYREEE (reference sequence). The CDR3 is 18 amino acids. V lost 7 bases and J lost 0, with 22 bases in between. This CDR3 is CASALNRDRPTNTGELFF. CDR3 bases: TGTGCCAGCGCACTCAACCGGGACCGCCCCACGAACACCGGGGAGCTGTTTTTT.

J is TRBJ2-2 and V is TRBV5-1, with 13 bases aligning to TRBD2. V was clipped by 7 bases and J by 5 bases; unmatched bases: 8. The length of the CDR3 is 16 residues. Germline assignment: CDR1 SGHRS and CDR2 YFSETQ. Written as DNA, the CDR3 is TGCGCCAGCCAAGGACTAGCGGGAGTACGAACCGGGGAGCTGTTTTTT. The encoded protein is CASQGLAGVRTGELFF.

V is TRBV15 and J is TRBJ1-5, with 9 bases matching TRBD1. CDR1 LNHNV and CDR2 YYDKDF come from the germline V gene (reference sequence). Trimming cost V 7 bases and J 1 base; bases outside gene matches: 5. This CDR3 has 15 amino acids. The CDR3 spells CATTEGQGSNQPQHF. In nucleotides, the CDR3 is TGTGCCACCACCGAGGGACAGGGCAGCAATCAGCCCCAGCATTTT.

The V and J genes are TRBV9 and TRBJ1-1; D is unclear. Trimming left V 0 bases short and J 3 bases short, with 9 bases between. This CDR3 has 14 residues. The germline CDR1 and CDR2 sequences are SGDLS and YYNGEE. Here the CDR3 DNA reads TGTGCCAGCAGCGTAGTCCAGATCTACACTGAAGCTTTCTTT. It is translated as CASSVVQIYTEAFF.

The rearrangement uses TRBV23-1 and TRBJ2-3; D remains ambiguous. TRBV23-1 is placed among ORFs of uncertain function. Trimming stripped 3 bases from V and 1 base from J, with 20 bases between. The CDR3 contains 18 residues. CDR3 DNA sequence: TGCGCCAGCAGTCACCCGCCACGGGCCCCTCTAGGCACAGATACGCAGTATTTT. It is translated as CASSHPPRAPLGTDTQYF.

This clone appeared once. The chain is built from TRBV5-5 and TRBJ2-3; D perhaps matches TRBD2 (6 bases). The V end was cut by 4 bases, the J end by 5 bases, with 23 bases between. This CDR3 has 17 amino acids. Germline V lookup: CDR1 SGHKS, CDR2 YYEKEE (reference sequence). CDR3 DNA sequence: TGTGCCAGCAGCATCCCACAGGCGGGGTCCGCAGGAGATACGCAGTATTTT. It yields the protein CASSIPQAGSAGDTQYF.

The V call is TRBV5-5, the J call TRBJ2-1; TRBD2 matches 10 bases. Germline values: CDR1 SGHKS, CDR2 YYEKEE (reference sequence). This CDR3 contains 18 residues. V lost 3 bases, J lost 0 bases, and 9 bases stayed unmatched. CDR3 nucleotides: TGTGCCAGCAGCTCGCCGACTAGCGGGCACAGCTCCTACAATGAGCAGTTCTTC. Protein sequence: CASSSPTSGHSSYNEQFF.

The chain has TRBV6-6 and TRBJ2-5, with D maybe TRBD1 (6 bases). Germline CDR1 and CDR2: MNHNY and SVGAGI (reference sequence). The V and J ends lost 5 bases and 2 bases respectively, with 12 bases between them. CDR3 size: 14 residues. The CDR3 loop reads CASSLWDKQETQYF. CDR3 nucleotides: TGTGCCAGCAGTCTTTGGGACAAGCAAGAGACCCAGTACTTC.

Only a few counts were recorded for this clone. CDR3 sequence: CASSFGQGAGNTIYF. In DNA, the CDR3 is TGCGCCAGCAGCTTCGGACAGGGGGCGGGAAACACCATATATTTT. The genes are TRBV5-1 and TRBJ1-3; 11 bases map to TRBD1. Germline V CDR1 and CDR2: SGHRS, YFSETQ. The J segment lost 4 bases and the V segment lost 2 bases, leaving 2 bases of the junction unmatched. The CDR3 sequence is 15 residues long. The full variable domain, in which reference TRBV5-1 and TRBJ1-3 provide the parts outside the CDR3, is KAGVTQTPRYLIKTRGQQVTLSCSPISGHRSVSWYQQTPGQGLQFLFEYFSETQRNKGNFPGRFSGRQFSNSRSEMNVSTLELGDSALYLCASSFGQGAGNTIYFGEGSWLTVV.

The rearrangement uses TRBV10-1 and TRBJ2-3; D is unclear. Germline V CDR1 and CDR2: WNHNN, SYGVQD (reference sequence). This CDR3 is built from 14 residues. The ends were cut back, 4 bases at V and 2 bases at J, with 10 bases in the middle. Here the CDR3 reads CASSAASITDTQYF. In DNA form, the CDR3 reads TGCGCCAGCAGTGCGGCAAGTATCACAGATACGCAGTATTTT.

This chain joins TRBV15 and TRBJ2-3; D not resolved. V was cut by 0 bases and J by 4 bases, with 5 bases left in between. Germline V gene data show CDR1 as LNHNV and CDR2 as YYDKDF (reference sequence). The CDR3 contains 13 residues. This chain's CDR3 is CATSRDRADTQYF. CDR3 coding DNA: TGTGCCACCAGCAGAGATAGAGCAGATACGCAGTATTTT.

The V call is TRBV6-1, the J call TRBJ2-3; perhaps TRBD2 as D (6 bases). CDR3 size: 15 residues. The germline V gene has CDR1 MNHNS and CDR2 SASEGT. V was pared by 4 bases and J by 6 bases, with 17 bases between. CDR3 nucleotides: TGTGCCAGCAGTGCAGAGATTAGGGAGGCTGATACGCAGTATTTT. Amino acid sequence: CASSAEIREADTQYF.

The rearrangement joins TRBV6-5 to TRBJ1-2; D is unresolved. This CDR3 spans 15 amino acids. In germline, CDR1 is MNHEY, CDR2 SVGAGI. Trimming stripped 5 bases from V and 4 bases from J, with 17 bases between. In DNA form, the CDR3 reads TGTGCCAGCAGTCCTTGGGCGGATGTTCTCTATGGCTACACCTTC. Translating it yields CASSPWADVLYGYTF.

This sequence joins TRBV7-9 and TRBJ2-1; TRBD2 matches 7 bases. Per germline, CDR1 SEHNR and CDR2 FQNEAQ (reference sequence). CDR3 length: 13 amino acids. With 4 bases clipped from V and 10 bases from J, the junction kept 7 bases outside the gene matches. The DNA of the CDR3 is TGTGCCAGCAGCTCAGGGAGGGTGGGGGAGCAGTTCTTC. This gives the protein CASSSGRVGEQFF. Complete variable domain (other parts from reference TRBV7-9 and TRBJ2-1): DTGVSQNPRHKITKRGQNVTFRCDPISEHNRLYWYRQTLGQGPEFLTYFQNEAQLEKSRLLSDRFSAERPKGSFSTLEIQRTEQGDSAMYLCASSSGRVGEQFFGPGTRLTVL.

V usage is TRBV6-1 and J usage is TRBJ1-1; D unresolved. Trimming took 6 bases from V and 7 from J, leaving 12 bases between them. The CDR3 has 12 amino acids. Germline CDR1 reads MNHNS; CDR2 reads SASEGT. As DNA, the CDR3 is TGTGCCAGCAGCCGGGAAGTAGGTGAAGCTTTCTTT. It specifies CASSREVGEAFF.

This sequence joins TRBV9 and TRBJ2-7; D possibly uses TRBD1 or TRBD2 (5 bases each). The CDR3 loop spans 14 amino acids. CDR1 and CDR2 (germline): SGDLS, YYNGEE. V gave up 0 bases and J gave up 2 bases, with 9 bases separating them. The DNA for the CDR3 is TGTGCCAGCAGCGTAGACCCGGGACCCTACGAGCAGTACTTC. Encoded protein: CASSVDPGPYEQYF.